The 7 T cell receptor beta chains in this list originate from one sample, sequenced in a study of T-cell reconstitution after alpha-beta-depleted transplantation in children (dated by TCRdb to about 2016). The treatment or condition label here, explained by the study, means: allogeneic hematopoietic cell transplantation with graft depleted of TCRalphabeta T cells and CD19 B cells. Receptor amplification or capture employed PCR. Instrument on record: Illumina HiSeq 2500. To normalize quantification of the TCRbeta repertoire, the TCR libraries were built with molecular barcoding that relied on unique molecular identifiers. The public reads were reanalyzed by TCRdb: fastp trimming at Q25, MiXCR alignment, in-frame beta chains only. One record per CDR3 amino acid sequence lists the most common genes and DNA. The sample table shows 600,000 or so distinct CDR3 sequences, and roughly 23% are seen once. The ten largest clones add up to around 14% of the sample.

The specimen comprised PBMCs, mostly from graft donor cells, sampled 360 days after TCRalphabeta/CD19-depleted stem cell transplant. All receptors derive from a boy in the first two years of life who had a stem cell transplant for acute myeloid leukemia, so the T cells may come from the graft donor.

This clonotype was observed a handful of times. This chain links TRBV7-9 with TRBJ2-5; perhaps TRBD2 as D (7 bases). V lost 11 bases, J lost 2 bases, and 12 bases lay in between. The CDR3 sequence is 12 residues long. Germline CDR1 and CDR2: SEHNR and FQNEAQ (reference sequence). The CDR3 region is CAGGAPQETQYF. The DNA of the CDR3 is TGTGCCGGGGGGGCTCCTCAAGAGACCCAGTACTTC.

This clonotype was recorded at least ten times. The chain couples TRBV29-1 to TRBJ1-4; D is ambiguous. The germline CDR1 and CDR2 sequences are SQVTM and ANQGSEA. This CDR3 comprises 12 residues. V lost 4 bases, J lost 4 bases, and 7 bases lay in between. The DNA for the CDR3 is TGCAGCGTTGGGGCAGTTAATGAAAAACTGTTTTTT. Residues: CSVGAVNEKLFF.

This clonotype was counted a few times. The genes are TRBV28 and TRBJ2-1, with 7 bases identical to TRBD1. V lost 5 bases, J lost 2 bases, and 6 bases stayed unmatched. CDR3 length: 15 amino acids. Germline V gene data show CDR1 as MDHEN and CDR2 as SYDVKM. For the CDR3, the DNA is TGTGCCAGCAGTCCTGACAGGGCTACCTACAATGAGCAGTTCTTC. Translated, it gives CASSPDRATYNEQFF.

V gene TRBV6-5 combines with J gene TRBJ2-7; 14 nucleotides line up with TRBD2. The CDR3 runs to 16 residues. The trim removed 4 bases at V and 9 bases at J, leaving 11 bases unmatched. Germline loops: CDR1 MNHEY, CDR2 SVGAGI. The CDR3 spells CASSSPRLAGGPGQYF. CDR3 in DNA: TGTGCCAGCAGTTCCCCCAGACTAGCGGGGGGGCCTGGGCAGTACTTC.

This clonotype was observed many times. This chain joins TRBV29-1 and TRBJ2-5, with 10 bases fitting TRBD1. The CDR3 is 14 residues long. The junction had 7 bases not matched to a gene; V was cut back by 4 bases and J by 5 bases. The germline V gene encodes CDR1 SQVTM and CDR2 ANQGSEA. CDR3 in DNA: TGCAGCGTTGGAGACAGGGGGCACTGGGAGACCCAGTACTTC. Amino acids: CSVGDRGHWETQYF.

This clonotype was counted many times. The CDR3 sequence: CATTNREADTQYF. CDR3 coding DNA: TGTGCCACGACGAACAGGGAGGCAGATACGCAGTATTTT. The chain employs TRBV15 and TRBJ2-3; either TRBD1 or TRBD2 may fit D (6 bases each). CDR1 LNHNV and CDR2 YYDKDF come from the germline V gene (reference sequence). The V gene lost 9 bases and the J gene lost 4 bases, with 14 bases spanning the gap. This CDR3 is built from 13 residues. Full variable domain (rest looked up from reference TRBV15 and TRBJ2-3): DAMVIQNPRYQVTQFGKPVTLSCSQTLNHNVMYWYQQKSSQAPKLLFHYYDKDFNNEADTPDNFQSRRPNTSFCFLDIRSPGLGDTAMYLCATTNREADTQYFGPGTRLTVL.

This clonotype was detected ten times or more. The chain combines TRBV12-3 or TRBV12-4 with TRBJ1-2; maybe TRBD1 (6 bases). V was cut by 2 bases and J by 7 bases, with 14 bases left in between. The CDR3 is 14 amino acids. The CDR3 loop reads CASSLFALGGGYTF. CDR3 DNA: TGTGCCAGCAGTTTATTTGCCCTAGGGGGTGGCTACACCTTC.